These T cell receptor beta chains were read from a single sample in a study of cytomegalovirus exposure and HLA in healthy donors. The data were produced by immunoSEQ multiplex PCR, yet TCRdb's version contains in-frame clones alone and is incomplete. Here the sample spans roughly 170,000 clones, 84% being singletons. Sequenced input: PBMCs. The receptors derive from a man aged 18 to 29 in good health and CMV-seronegative. Both conserved end residues are part of each CDR3. The D gene is left open where the match is weak. Size tells how often a clone was seen (once, few, many) or the class of an expanded clone, and some rows leave it out.

d_gene | abundance | j_gene | v_gene | len | CDR3nt | CDR3aa
. | . | TRBJ2-3 | TRBV9 | 13 | TGTGCCAGCAGCGTAGGAGGAACCGATACGCAGTATTTT | CASSVGGTDTQYF
TRBD2 | . | TRBJ2-7 | TRBV7-9 | 15 | TGTGCCAGCAGCTCGGGACTAGCGGCTGACTACGAGCAGTACTTC | CASSSGLAADYEQYF
. | . | TRBJ2-7 | TRBV7-6 | 16 | TGTGCCAGCAGCTTAGGCCTAGCTGGAAGTACCTACGAGCAGTACTTC | CASSLGLAGSTYEQYF
TRBD1 | . | TRBJ2-5 | TRBV18 | 14 | TGTGCCAGCTCACGGGACAGAGTCCAAGAGACCCAGTACTTC | CASSRDRVQETQYF
TRBD2 | . | TRBJ2-3 | TRBV19 | 13 | TGTGCCAGCATTCGGGAGGGCAGCGATACGCAGTATTTT | CASIREGSDTQYF
TRBD1 | . | TRBJ1-4 | TRBV4-1 | 16 | TGCGCCAGCAGCCAAGGACAGGGAAGTTCTAATGAAAAACTGTTTTTT | CASSQGQGSSNEKLFF
. | once | TRBJ1-1 | TRBV27 | 13 | TGTGCCAGCAGTGACCCCAGGGTGTTAGGGGCTTTCTTT | CASSDPRVLGAFF
. | once | TRBJ2-5 | TRBV7-6 | 17 | TGTGCCAGCAGCTTAGATGTTGGGGGGGGGCCGCAAGAGACCCAGTACTTC | CASSLDVGGGPQETQYF
TRBD2 | . | TRBJ2-5 | TRBV14 | 17 | TGTGCCAGCAGCCAAGATGGGGCTAGCGGGAGTCTTAAGACCCAGTACTTC | CASSQDGASGSLKTQYF
TRBD2 | . | TRBJ2-3 | TRBV5-1 | 16 | TGCGCCAGCAGCTTGGCCCTAGCGGGAACGACAGATACGCAGTATTTT | CASSLALAGTTDTQYF
. | . | TRBJ2-4 | TRBV29-1 | 12 | TGCAGCCTTTGTCTAGCCAAAAACATTCAGTACTTC | CSLCLAKNIQYF
TRBD1 | . | TRBJ1-4 | TRBV9 | 16 | TGTGCCAGCAGCGTAGGAACTGACAGGGGTGGGGAAAAACTGTTTTTT | CASSVGTDRGGEKLFF
TRBD1 | . | TRBJ1-2 | TRBV19 | 16 | TGTGCCAGTAGTCTCACAGGGGGCGAAGGACTCTATGGCTACACCTTC | CASSLTGGEGLYGYTF
TRBD1 | . | TRBJ1-2 | TRBV19 | 16 | TGTGCCAGTAGTATAGATTGGACAGGGCGCGGCTATGGCTACACCTTC | CASSIDWTGRGYGYTF
TRBD2 | . | TRBJ2-7 | TRBV7-2 | 14 | TGTGCCAGCGGAATCCCGGGACTAGCGGGAGGGTGGAAGTTC | CASGIPGLAGGWKF
TRBD2 | . | TRBJ2-1 | TRBV4-2 | 17 | TGTGCCAGCAGCCAAGAAGCTAGAGCGGGGGGGCGCGCTGAGCAGTTCTTC | CASSQEARAGGRAEQFF
. | . | TRBJ2-4 | TRBV4-1 | 17 | TGCGCCAGCAGCCAGCCCCTCGAGAATCTAGCCAAAAACATTCAGTACTTC | CASSQPLENLAKNIQYF
. | . | TRBJ2-2 | TRBV27 | 16 | TGTGCCAGCAGTCCCTACGAGGCACAGGGCGCCGGGGAGCTGTTTTTT | CASSPYEAQGAGELFF
TRBD2 | . | TRBJ2-3 | TRBV7-2 | 16 | TGTGCCAGCTTGCCGGGACTAGCGGGACGCACAGATACGCAGTATTTT | CASLPGLAGRTDTQYF
. | . | TRBJ1-5 | TRBV19 | 14 | TGTGCCAGTAGTGGGAGCCTTAGCAATCAGCCCCAGCATTTT | CASSGSLSNQPQHF
TRBD2 | . | TRBJ2-3 | TRBV6-1 | 15 | TGTGCCAGCAGTGATAGCGGGGGCCCCACAGATACGCAGTATTTT | CASSDSGGPTDTQYF
. | . | TRBJ1-3 | TRBV5-6 | 14 | TGTGCCAGCACACCGGGACTGGCTGGAAACACCATATATTTT | CASTPGLAGNTIYF
. | . | TRBJ1-2 | TRBV2 | 17 | TGTGCCAGCAGTGAACGACACTTTGAGGGTACGGCCTATGGCTACACCTTC | CASSERHFEGTAYGYTF
TRBD1 | . | TRBJ2-7 | TRBV5-1 | 16 | TGCGCCAGCAGCTTGGGGACAGGGGTTTTCTCCTACGAGCAGTACTTC | CASSLGTGVFSYEQYF
. | . | TRBJ2-7 | TRBV27 | 14 | TGTGCCAGCAGTTTACGTCAGACTCCCTACGAGCAGTACTTC | CASSLRQTPYEQYF
. | few | TRBJ1-5 | TRBV10-3 | 12 | TGTGCCATCAGTGACCCAAATCAGCCCCAGCATTTT | CAISDPNQPQHF
. | . | TRBJ1-1 | TRBV7-9 | 13 | TGTGCCAGCAGCTTAGGGGGGAGGCCTGAAGCTTTCTTT | CASSLGGRPEAFF
. | . | TRBJ1-5 | TRBV18 | 14 | TGTGCCAGCTCACCTTCCGGGATGAATCAGCCCCAGCATTTT | CASSPSGMNQPQHF
. | . | TRBJ2-5 | TRBV6-6 | 15 | TGTGCCAGCAGTCTTTCTCGACAGGCCCAAGAGACCCAGTACTTC | CASSLSRQAQETQYF
TRBD1 | . | TRBJ2-7 | TRBV19 | 14 | TGTGCCAGTAGTGCCGGGACAGCCTTCTACGAGCAGTACTTC | CASSAGTAFYEQYF
. | . | TRBJ2-7 | TRBV9 | 13 | TGTGCCAGCAGCGTAGGTGGAGACTACGAGCAGTACTTC | CASSVGGDYEQYF
. | . | TRBJ1-2 | TRBV28 | 17 | TGTGCCAGCAGTTTTTTAGGGGGGGCGCCTGGTAACTATGGCTACACCTTC | CASSFLGGAPGNYGYTF
. | . | TRBJ1-2 | TRBV6-1 | 15 | TGTGCCAGCAGTGAATCCAGACAGGCAACCTATGGCTACACCTTC | CASSESRQATYGYTF
. | . | TRBJ1-4 | TRBV11-2 | 14 | TGTGCCAGCAGCTTAGTGCGGGGCAGAGAAAAACTGTTTTTT | CASSLVRGREKLFF
. | . | TRBJ2-7 | TRBV5-1 | 15 | TGCGCCAGCAGCTTGGAGGGTAGCGGAGGGTACGAGCAGTACTTC | CASSLEGSGGYEQYF
. | . | TRBJ2-1 | TRBV11-3 | 13 | TGTGCCAGCAGCGACTTGTCCGACAATGAGCAGTTCTTC | CASSDLSDNEQFF
TRBD2 | . | TRBJ2-3 | TRBV10-3 | 18 | TGTGCCATCAGTTCTGGACTAGCGGGAGGTTATACCCCAGATACGCAGTATTTT | CAISSGLAGGYTPDTQYF
TRBD1 | . | TRBJ2-7 | TRBV4-3 | 14 | TGCGCCAGCAGTCCCGGGACAGGGGCTTGGGAGCAGTACTTC | CASSPGTGAWEQYF
. | . | TRBJ2-5 | TRBV4-2 | 15 | TGTGCCAGCAGCCAAGGAGGGGGGGCAGGTGAGACCCAGTACTTC | CASSQGGGAGETQYF
TRBD2 | . | TRBJ2-1 | TRBV5-1 | 15 | TGCGCCAGCAGCTTGGGACTAGCGAAAAACAATGAGCAGTTCTTC | CASSLGLAKNNEQFF
. | . | TRBJ2-3 | TRBV5-1 | 12 | TGCGCCAGCAGCTTCTACGGGGATACGCAGTATTTT | CASSFYGDTQYF
TRBD2 | . | TRBJ2-3 | TRBV5-4 | 16 | TGTGCCAGCAGCTTCAGACTAGCGGGAGTGGCAGATACGCAGTATTTT | CASSFRLAGVADTQYF
. | . | TRBJ2-7 | TRBV7-3 | 15 | TGTGCCAGCAGCTTACAGGCAGGTCTGACCTACGAGCAGTACTTC | CASSLQAGLTYEQYF
. | . | TRBJ2-2 | TRBV6-5 | 16 | TGTGCCAGCAGTTACTGGCGGGGGCCTGGGGGCGGGGAGCTGTTTTTT | CASSYWRGPGGGELFF
TRBD2 | . | TRBJ2-1 | TRBV9 | 16 | TGTGCCAGCAGCGTAGAGGTTAGCGGGGGCTACAATGAGCAGTTCTTC | CASSVEVSGGYNEQFF
. | . | TRBJ1-6 | TRBV7-9 | 13 | TGTGCCAGCAGCCCCCTCGGGAATTCACCCCTCCACTTT | CASSPLGNSPLHF
. | . | TRBJ2-1 | TRBV29-1 | 13 | TGCAGCGTTGTCCCAGGGTCTGTCAATGAGCAGTTCTTC | CSVVPGSVNEQFF
. | . | TRBJ1-5 | TRBV7-2 | 13 | TGTGCCAGCAGCTTATCGGGCGGGCAGCCCCAGCATTTT | CASSLSGGQPQHF
. | . | TRBJ2-3 | TRBV27 | 11 | TGTGCCAGCAGTGGACAGCGCGGGCAGTATTTT | CASSGQRGQYF
TRBD1 | . | TRBJ2-1 | TRBV7-9 | 14 | TGTGCCAGCAGCTTGAGACAGGGGTACAATGAGCAGTTCTTC | CASSLRQGYNEQFF
. | . | TRBJ2-7 | TRBV30 | 13 | TGTGCCTGGAGTCTAGGGGGCTCCTACGAGCAGTACTTC | CAWSLGGSYEQYF
TRBD2 | once | TRBJ2-1 | TRBV18 | 16 | TGTGCCAGCTCACCTCCGGGACTAGCGGGACTAGGCGAGCAGTTCTTC | CASSPPGLAGLGEQFF
TRBD1 | . | TRBJ1-5 | TRBV30 | 14 | TGTGCCTGGAGTGTACACAGGGGAAATCAGCCCCAGCATTTT | CAWSVHRGNQPQHF
TRBD1 | . | TRBJ1-1 | TRBV5-1 | 14 | TGCGCCAGCAGCTTAAACAGGGGTAACACTGAAGCTTTCTTT | CASSLNRGNTEAFF